This T cell receptor (beta chain) originates from a study of blood T cell repertoires in COVID-19. Study-level information: COVID-19 samples from acute and convalescent phases originated in the United States, Italy and Spain.

Those enrolled, adults aged roughly 18 to 100 years, came from roughly 23 US areas. Measured with immunoSEQ multiplex PCR; TCRdb has only the in-frame clones, and not every one. Of roughly 250,000 clones in the sample, around 87% were seen once. The CDR3 runs to 14 residues. Trimming removed 5 bases from V and 3 bases from J; junction bases left unmatched: 6. Germline loops: CDR1 PRHDT, CDR2 FYEKMQ (reference sequence). This chain uses TRBV13 with TRBJ2-7, with 8 positions matching TRBD1. Sample: PBMCs or T cells enriched from blood (not recorded which). The sequence came from a woman aged 25-40 years with acute COVID-19. CDR3 nucleotide sequence: TGTGCCAGCAGCCCCACGGGACAGGTCTACGAGCAGTACTTC. Its translation is CASSPTGQVYEQYF. Supplemented by reference TRBV13 and TRBJ2-7, the full variable domain reads AAGVIQSPRHLIKEKRETATLKCYPIPRHDTVYWYQQGPGQDPQFLISFYEKMQSDKGSIPDRFSAQQFSDYHSELNMSSLELGDSALYFCASSPTGQVYEQYFGPGTRLTVT.